This note documents a single TCR beta chain sequence. Its antigen is not known. Sample-barcoded 5' priming and a J-beta primer mix drove a second PCR of about 7 to 12 cycles. All samples yielded 3 million or more CDR3-containing paired-end reads. TCRdb passed the 5' RACE reads through MiXCR, listing each CDR3 protein once. The repertoire consists of roughly 800,000 distinct CDR3 sequences, with 55% to 70% occurring once and the leading ten covering about 20%. V was cut by 3 bases and J by 4 bases, with 9 bases left in between. The germline CDR1 and CDR2 sequences are ENHRY and SYGVKD. This CDR3 has 13 amino acids. This sample was included in a study of blood T cells in healthy people across ages. General study points: What prevented conclusive comparison of naive and antigen-experienced cells was that PBMCs were unsorted. Measured against age, TCR beta diversity per million T cells decreased in a roughly linear manner.

The chain links TRBV10-3 to TRBJ1-2; no clear D gene. The TCR originated in a man younger than 40 in good health. The sequenced sample was blood. In DNA form, the CDR3 reads TGTGCCATCAGTGATGACGGAGTCTATGGCTACACCTTC. It translates to CAISDDGVYGYTF.